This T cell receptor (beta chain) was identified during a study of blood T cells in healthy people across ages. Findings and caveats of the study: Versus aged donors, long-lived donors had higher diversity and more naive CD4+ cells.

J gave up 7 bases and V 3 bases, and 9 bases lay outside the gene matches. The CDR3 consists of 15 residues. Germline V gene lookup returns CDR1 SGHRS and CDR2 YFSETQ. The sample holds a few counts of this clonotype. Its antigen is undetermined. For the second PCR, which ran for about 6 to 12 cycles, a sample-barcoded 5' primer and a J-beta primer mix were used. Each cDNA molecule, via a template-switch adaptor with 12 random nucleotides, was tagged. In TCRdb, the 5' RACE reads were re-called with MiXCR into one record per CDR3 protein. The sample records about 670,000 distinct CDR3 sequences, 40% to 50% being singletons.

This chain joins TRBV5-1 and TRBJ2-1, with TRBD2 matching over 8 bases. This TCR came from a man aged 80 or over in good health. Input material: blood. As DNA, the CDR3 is TGCGCCAGCAGCTGGCAAGCGGGAGAGCGAAATGAGCAGTTCTTC. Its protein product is CASSWQAGERNEQFF.